Listed below are T cell receptor beta chains from one sample, sequenced in a study of cytomegalovirus exposure and HLA in healthy donors. TCRdb's table, derived via immunoSEQ multiplex PCR, lists solely in-frame clones and lacks some. The table lists 90,000 or so clones, more than 55% of them singletons. Sequences were obtained from PBMCs. Every receptor here comes from a boy aged 10-17 years in good health and CMV-seropositive. Both conserved end residues are part of each CDR3. Each record gives: clone size, V gene, CDR3 length, J gene, CDR3 protein. Clone size is given for some rows only: seen once, a few or many times, or a class if the clone is expanded.

>.|TRBV28|15|TRBJ2-7
CASRHAGTPSYEQYF
>.|TRBV30|12|TRBJ1-2
CAWATGGRGYTF
>.|TRBV4-1|15|TRBJ2-7
CASRHSGDRGHEQYF
>few|TRBV12-5|11|TRBJ1-1
CATHGRTEAFF
>.|TRBV27|18|TRBJ2-7
CASSSETVTSGRTYEQYF
>.|TRBV11-1|13|TRBJ2-4
CASSLGREHIQYF
>.|TRBV25-1|14|TRBJ2-1
CASSGAGGRNEQFF
>.|TRBV5-8|14|TRBJ1-1
CASSRQGAGTEAFF
>.|TRBV30|14|TRBJ1-3
CAWKPGYSSVTIYF
>.|TRBV5-1|17|TRBJ2-3
CASSLPGLAGGTDTQYF
>.|TRBV5-3|20|TRBJ1-6
CARSRRVTGDSAPINSPLHF
>.|TRBV25-1|16|TRBJ2-3
CASYQAWDMSTDTQYF
>.|TRBV4-1|14|TRBJ2-7
CASSPRDSFYEQYF
>.|TRBV19|16|TRBJ2-1
CASGGRSPSSYNGQFF
>.|TRBV6-1|13|TRBJ2-7
CASSDGGGYEQYF
>.|TRBV6-5|15|TRBJ1-1
CASSYSGGMNTEAFF
>.|TRBV19|12|TRBJ2-4
CASGARENIQYF
>few|TRBV7-9|19|TRBJ2-3
CASSLQNARGFFSTDTQYF
>once|TRBV5-1|15|TRBJ1-6
CASSLGAGRGSPLHF
>few|TRBV6-5|15|TRBJ2-7
CASSSPRVGVNEQYF
>once|TRBV19|19|TRBJ2-2
CASINPKGQGNPNTGELFF